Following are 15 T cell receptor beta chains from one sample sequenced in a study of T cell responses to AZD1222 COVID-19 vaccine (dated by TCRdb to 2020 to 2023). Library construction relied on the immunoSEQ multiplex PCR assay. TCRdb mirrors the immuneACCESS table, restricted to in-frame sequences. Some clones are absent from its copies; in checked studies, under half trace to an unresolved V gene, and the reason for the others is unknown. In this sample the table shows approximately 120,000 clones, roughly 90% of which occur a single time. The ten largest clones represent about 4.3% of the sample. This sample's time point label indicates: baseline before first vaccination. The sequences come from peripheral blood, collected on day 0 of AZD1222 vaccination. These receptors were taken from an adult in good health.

The CDR3 is CASSPRGDTSNYGYTF. The CDR3 DNA sequence: TGTGCCAGCAGTCCCCGGGGGGACACCTCTAACTATGGCTACACCTTC. V and J are TRBV27 and TRBJ1-2, with D maybe TRBD1 (6 bases). Trimming took off 5 bases at V and 0 bases at J, with 16 bases between the two ends. The length of the CDR3 is 16 residues. From germline, CDR1 is MNHEY and CDR2 SMNVEV (reference sequence).

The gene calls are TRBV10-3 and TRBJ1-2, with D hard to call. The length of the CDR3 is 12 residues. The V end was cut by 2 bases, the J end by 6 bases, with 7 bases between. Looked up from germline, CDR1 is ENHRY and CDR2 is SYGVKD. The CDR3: CAISEPSDGYTF. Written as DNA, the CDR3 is TGTGCCATCAGTGAGCCCAGCGATGGCTACACCTTC.

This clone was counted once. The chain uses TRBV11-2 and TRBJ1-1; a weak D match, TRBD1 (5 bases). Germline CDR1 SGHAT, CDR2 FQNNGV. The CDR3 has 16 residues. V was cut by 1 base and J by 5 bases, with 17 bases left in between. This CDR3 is CASSLGSGGALTEAFF. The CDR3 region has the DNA TGTGCCAGCAGCTTAGGATCTGGAGGGGCTTTAACTGAAGCTTTCTTT.

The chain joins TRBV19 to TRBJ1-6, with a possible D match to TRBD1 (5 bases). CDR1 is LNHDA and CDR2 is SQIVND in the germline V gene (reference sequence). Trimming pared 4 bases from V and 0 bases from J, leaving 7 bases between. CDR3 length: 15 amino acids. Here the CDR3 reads CASSTGSSYNSPLHF. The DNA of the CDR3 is TGTGCCAGTAGTACAGGGAGCTCCTATAATTCACCCCTCCACTTT.

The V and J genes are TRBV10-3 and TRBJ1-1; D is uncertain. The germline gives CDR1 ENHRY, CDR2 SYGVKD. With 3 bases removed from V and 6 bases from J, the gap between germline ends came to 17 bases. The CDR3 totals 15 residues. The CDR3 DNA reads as TGTGCCATCAGTGAATGGAAGGGTTTCTTGTCTGAAGCTTTCTTT. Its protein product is CAISEWKGFLSEAFF.

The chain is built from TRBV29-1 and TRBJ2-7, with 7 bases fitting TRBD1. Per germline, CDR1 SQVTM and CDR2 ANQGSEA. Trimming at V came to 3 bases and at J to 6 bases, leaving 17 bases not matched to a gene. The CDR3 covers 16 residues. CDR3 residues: CSVEGVTGRLGSEQYF. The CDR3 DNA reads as TGCAGCGTTGAGGGGGTGACAGGGCGGCTGGGGAGCGAGCAGTACTTC.

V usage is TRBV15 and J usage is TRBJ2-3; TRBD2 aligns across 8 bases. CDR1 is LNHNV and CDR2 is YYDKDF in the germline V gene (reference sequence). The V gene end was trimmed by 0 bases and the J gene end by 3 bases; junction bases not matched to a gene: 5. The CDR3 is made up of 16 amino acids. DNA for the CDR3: TGTGCCACCAGCAGAGATCGGGAGGGAGCTACAGATACGCAGTATTTT. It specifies CATSRDREGATDTQYF.

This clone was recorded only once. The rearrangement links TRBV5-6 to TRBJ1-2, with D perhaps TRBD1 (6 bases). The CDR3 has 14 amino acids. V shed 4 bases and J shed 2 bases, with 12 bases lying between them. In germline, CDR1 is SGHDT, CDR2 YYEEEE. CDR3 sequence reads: CASSIPGQNYGYTF. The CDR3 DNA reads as TGTGCCAGCAGCATACCGGGACAAAACTATGGCTACACCTTC.

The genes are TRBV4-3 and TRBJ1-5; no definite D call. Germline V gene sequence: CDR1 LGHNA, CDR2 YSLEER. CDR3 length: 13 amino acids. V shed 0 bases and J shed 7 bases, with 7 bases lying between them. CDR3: CASSQDGRQPQHF. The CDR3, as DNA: TGCGCCAGCAGCCAAGATGGGAGACAGCCCCAGCATTTT.

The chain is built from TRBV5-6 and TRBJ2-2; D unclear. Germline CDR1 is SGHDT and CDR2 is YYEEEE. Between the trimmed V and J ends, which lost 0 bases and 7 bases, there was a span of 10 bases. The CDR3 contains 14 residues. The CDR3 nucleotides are TGTGCCAGCAGCTTGGAGTACGGGTTCGGGGAGCTGTTTTTT. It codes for CASSLEYGFGELFF.

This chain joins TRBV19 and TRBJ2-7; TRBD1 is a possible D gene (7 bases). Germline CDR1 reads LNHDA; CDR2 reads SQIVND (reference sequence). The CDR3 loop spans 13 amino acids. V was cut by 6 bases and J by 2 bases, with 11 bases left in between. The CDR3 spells CASRRDSTYEQYF. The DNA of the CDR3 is TGTGCCAGTAGGCGGGACAGCACCTACGAGCAGTACTTC.

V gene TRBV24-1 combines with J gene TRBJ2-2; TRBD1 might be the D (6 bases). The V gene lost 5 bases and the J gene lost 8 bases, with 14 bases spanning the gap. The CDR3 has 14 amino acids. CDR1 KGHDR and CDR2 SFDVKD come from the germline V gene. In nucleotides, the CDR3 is TGTGCCACCAGTGTTACAGGGCGAGGAGGGGAGCTGTTTTTT. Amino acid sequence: CATSVTGRGGELFF.

CDR3: CASGRQGNLNTEAFF. CDR3 bases: TGTGCCAGCGGCCGACAGGGCAATTTGAACACTGAAGCTTTCTTT. This sequence joins TRBV7-9 and TRBJ1-1; 7 bases fit TRBD1. J lost 0 bases, V lost 8 bases, and 9 bases had no gene match. The germline V gene encodes CDR1 SEHNR and CDR2 FQNEAQ (reference sequence). The CDR3 runs to 15 residues.

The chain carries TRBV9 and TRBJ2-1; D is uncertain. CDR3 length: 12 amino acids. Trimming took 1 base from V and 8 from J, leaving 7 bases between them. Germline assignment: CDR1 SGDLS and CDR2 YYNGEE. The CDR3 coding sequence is TGTGCCAGCAGCGTAAGCGCGTATGAGCAGTTCTTC. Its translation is CASSVSAYEQFF.

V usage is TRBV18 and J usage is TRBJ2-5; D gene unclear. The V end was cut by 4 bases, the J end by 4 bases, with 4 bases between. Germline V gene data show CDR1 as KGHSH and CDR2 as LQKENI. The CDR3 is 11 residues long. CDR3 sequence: CASSHLETQYF. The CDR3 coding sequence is TGTGCCAGCTCACATTTAGAGACCCAGTACTTC.